A single sample is the source of the 22 T cell receptor beta chains below, sequenced in a study of beta chain features in type 1 diabetes. The sequenced template was cDNA made from the entire isolated RNA. Sequencing used immunoSEQ multiplex PCR; TCRdb keeps in-frame clones, though not all of them. Of 200,000 to 300,000 clones listed, approximately 70% are singletons. Sequenced: naive CD4+ T cells from blood. The receptors derive from a man aged 25 to 45 in good health.

The genes are TRBV30 and TRBJ1-1; a possible D gene is TRBD1 (6 bases). V lost 4 bases, J lost 4 bases, and 16 bases lay in between. The CDR3 has 14 amino acids. CDR1 and CDR2 from the germline V gene are GTSNPN and SVGIG (reference sequence). CDR3 protein: CAWIITDRSTEAFF. In DNA, the CDR3 is TGTGCCTGGATAATCACCGACAGGAGCACTGAAGCTTTCTTT.

This chain links TRBV15 with TRBJ2-5; D gene uncertain. Trimming took 0 bases from V and 3 from J, leaving 8 bases between them. The CDR3 sequence is 14 residues long. CDR1 and CDR2 (germline): LNHNV, YYDKDF (reference sequence). The CDR3 sequence: CATSRDPKKETQYF. For the CDR3, the DNA is TGTGCCACCAGCAGAGATCCCAAGAAAGAGACCCAGTACTTC.

V and J are TRBV5-4 and TRBJ2-7; TRBD1 matches 12 bases. The germline V gene has CDR1 SGHNT and CDR2 YYREEE (reference sequence). This CDR3 spans 16 amino acids. Germline trimming cut 4 bases from V and 5 bases from J; bases unmatched to any gene: 10. CDR3 in DNA: TGTGCCAGCAGCCCTACTTCTGGGACAGGGGGCCACGAGCAGTACTTC. Translated, it gives CASSPTSGTGGHEQYF.

There are a few counts of this clone. This chain connects TRBV29-1 to TRBJ2-7; a possible D gene is TRBD2 (5 bases). The CDR3 extends over 12 amino acids. Trimming removed 4 bases at V and 6 bases at J, with 13 bases between. Per the germline V gene, CDR1 is SQVTM and CDR2 is ANQGSEA. The CDR3 sequence is CSVVPRAFEQYF. For the CDR3, the DNA is TGCAGCGTTGTACCGCGGGCCTTCGAGCAGTACTTC.

The genes are TRBV25-1 and TRBJ2-3; D is perhaps TRBD1 (6 bases). V lost 7 bases and J 2 bases, leaving 16 bases between the germline ends. CDR1 and CDR2 (germline): MGHDK, SYGVNS. The CDR3 is 15 residues long. DNA for the CDR3: TGTGCCAGCACTCAAAAGACAGGTTTCACAGATACGCAGTATTTT. Residues: CASTQKTGFTDTQYF.

The gene calls are TRBV28 and TRBJ2-5; possibly TRBD2 for D (5 bases). CDR1 and CDR2 from the germline V gene are MDHEN and SYDVKM. This CDR3 comprises 17 residues. V was trimmed by 4 bases and J by 4 bases, leaving 22 bases between them. The CDR3 here is CASSSHSETRSPETQYF. CDR3 sequence (DNA): TGTGCCAGCAGTTCCCACTCCGAAACTAGGTCACCAGAGACCCAGTACTTC.

The J gene is TRBJ2-2, the V gene TRBV29-1; D may be TRBD1 (6 bases). V shed 4 bases and J shed 0 bases, with 12 bases lying between them. CDR1 and CDR2 from the germline V gene are SQVTM and ANQGSEA. CDR3 size: 15 residues. The CDR3 region is CSVGGQGSNTGELFF. In DNA, the CDR3 is TGCAGCGTTGGCGGCCAGGGGTCGAACACCGGGGAGCTGTTTTTT.

This clone has just one count. The chain is built from TRBV6-5 and TRBJ2-1; weak D call: TRBD2 (5 bases). The germline gives CDR1 MNHEY, CDR2 SVGAGI. This CDR3 region has 12 residues. Between the trimmed V and J ends, which lost 6 bases and 14 bases, there was a span of 17 bases. The CDR3 here is CASRRTRNKEFF. CDR3 DNA sequence: TGTGCCAGCAGGCGAACTAGGAATAAGGAGTTCTTC.

This sequence joins TRBV30 and TRBJ1-2; D is undetermined. CDR1 and CDR2 from the germline V gene are GTSNPN and SVGIG (reference sequence). The CDR3 covers 14 residues. The germline V and J ends were trimmed by 3 bases and 2 bases, with 13 bases remaining between them. This CDR3 is CAWSETRANYGYTF. The CDR3 DNA sequence: TGTGCCTGGAGCGAAACAAGGGCCAACTATGGCTACACCTTC.

This clone occurred a few times. This rearrangement joins TRBV29-1 to TRBJ2-7; D gene uncertain. Germline V CDR1 and CDR2: SQVTM, ANQGSEA. V was pared by 2 bases and J by 2 bases, with 4 bases between. The CDR3 consists of 11 residues. CDR3 amino acids: CSVEITYEQYF. CDR3 sequence (DNA): TGCAGCGTTGAAATCACCTACGAGCAGTACTTC.

V and J are TRBV5-1 and TRBJ2-6; perhaps TRBD2 as D (5 bases). In germline, CDR1 is SGHRS, CDR2 YFSETQ. V dropped 4 bases and J dropped 2 bases, with 7 bases sitting between them. The CDR3 consists of 14 residues. Here the CDR3 reads CASSISAGANVLTF. The CDR3 nucleotides read TGCGCCAGCAGCATTAGCGCTGGGGCCAACGTCCTGACTTTC.

In its sample, this clone was seen once. This chain uses TRBV5-1 with TRBJ1-5; D not resolved. CDR3 length: 13 residues. The germline gives CDR1 SGHRS, CDR2 YFSETQ. The V gene lost 0 bases and the J gene lost 4 bases, with 5 bases spanning the gap. CDR3 region: CASSLGENQPQHF. The CDR3 DNA reads as TGCGCCAGCAGCTTGGGAGAAAATCAGCCCCAGCATTTT.

The chain carries TRBV19 and TRBJ2-7, with 7 bases identical to TRBD1. After removal of 5 bases from V and 2 bases from J, the junction contained 12 bases not matched to a gene. The CDR3 is 16 amino acids. The germline gives CDR1 LNHDA, CDR2 SQIVND (reference sequence). In nucleotides, the CDR3 is TGTGCCAGTAGTGGAACAGGGGTACGGAGAACCTACGAGCAGTACTTC. Translating it yields CASSGTGVRRTYEQYF.

The table lists this clone with a count of one. The chain uses TRBV30 and TRBJ2-5; 9 positions match TRBD1. CDR1 GTSNPN and CDR2 SVGIG come from the germline V gene (reference sequence). The trim removed 1 base at V and 1 base at J, leaving 7 bases unmatched. The CDR3 is 16 amino acids. The CDR3 DNA follows: TGTGCCTGGAGTGCCCATTGGGACAGGGTCCAAGAGACCCAGTACTTC. Translation: CAWSAHWDRVQETQYF.

The chain links TRBV5-1 to TRBJ2-2; weak D call: TRBD1 (6 bases). The CDR3 is 14 residues long. Trimming stripped 0 bases from V and 7 bases from J, with 10 bases between. Looked up from germline, CDR1 is SGHRS and CDR2 is YFSETQ. CDR3 bases: TGCGCCAGCAGCTTGGACAGGGAAGGCGGGGAGCTGTTTTTT. The encoded protein is CASSLDREGGELFF.

V and J are TRBV7-6 and TRBJ2-1, with 12 bases identical to TRBD2. The CDR3 length is 15 residues. Trimming took 4 bases from V and 3 from J; bases not matched to a gene: 1. Germline V gives CDR1 SGHVS, CDR2 FNYEAQ. For the CDR3, the DNA is TGTGCCAGCAGCTCACTAGCGGGGGGCTACAATGAGCAGTTCTTC. The encoded protein is CASSSLAGGYNEQFF.

This clone was recorded a few times. The gene calls are TRBV29-1 and TRBJ2-4, with a weak D call TRBD1 (5 bases). CDR1 and CDR2 (germline): SQVTM, ANQGSEA. This CDR3 spans 13 amino acids. Trimming shortened V by 4 bases and J by 7 bases, and 14 bases separated the two germline ends. The CDR3 here is CSVVSAYRNIQYF. The CDR3 bases are TGCAGCGTTGTATCTGCCTACAGGAACATTCAGTACTTC.

The V gene is TRBV30, the J gene TRBJ2-1; D is uncertain. The CDR3 has 11 amino acids. Trimming shortened V by 7 bases and J by 10 bases, and 14 bases separated the two germline ends. Germline V gene sequence: CDR1 GTSNPN, CDR2 SVGIG (reference sequence). The CDR3: CASAPETEQFF. Written as DNA, the CDR3 is TGTGCCTCGGCCCCCGAGACGGAGCAGTTCTTC.

For the CDR3, the DNA is TGTGCCAGCAGCCAAGAAACCCTGAACACTGAAGCTTTCTTT. It yields the protein CASSQETLNTEAFF. The chain carries TRBV14 and TRBJ1-1; the D is unclear. The germline gives CDR1 SGHDN, CDR2 FVKESK. Trimming stripped 0 bases from V and 0 bases from J, with 5 bases between. This CDR3 contains 14 residues.

The chain recombines TRBV29-1 with TRBJ2-1; no clear D gene. CDR1 and CDR2 from the germline V gene are SQVTM and ANQGSEA. This CDR3 region has 12 residues. V lost 8 bases and J 4 bases, leaving 12 bases between the germline ends. CDR3 in amino acids: CSPLVSYNEQFF. Written as DNA, the CDR3 is TGCAGCCCCCTTGTGTCGTACAATGAGCAGTTCTTC.

The rearrangement uses TRBV13 and TRBJ2-3; 11 nucleotides agree with TRBD2. CDR1 and CDR2 (germline): PRHDT, FYEKMQ (reference sequence). The CDR3 spans 14 residues. The V segment lost 8 bases and the J segment 8 bases; nucleotides outside the gene matches: 9. CDR3 sequence reads: CASSIAGGRRTQYF. DNA for the CDR3: TGTGCCAGCTCCATAGCGGGAGGGCGTCGTACGCAGTATTTT.

V gene TRBV10-3 combines with J gene TRBJ2-7; D perhaps matches TRBD1 (6 bases). Trimming pared 11 bases from V and 3 bases from J, leaving 17 bases between. This CDR3 has 13 residues. Germline CDR1 is ENHRY and CDR2 is SYGVKD. Here the CDR3 DNA reads TGTGCCGCCAATACAGGGACGCTCTACGAGCAGTACTTC. Amino acid sequence: CAANTGTLYEQYF.